These 26 T cell receptor beta chains came from one sample sequenced in a study of T cells in Graves' hyperthyroidism and ophthalmopathy. TCR beta CDR3 regions were amplified from RNA. The HTBI primer set served for first-round RT-PCR of the TCR CDR3. TCRdb ran MiXCR on the multiplex PCR reads and lists one entry per CDR3 protein. Of some 760,000 distinct CDR3 sequences listed, roughly 15% are singletons. What was sequenced was blood. The receptor source for this set is a woman under 30 with Graves' hyperthyroidism.

The gene calls are TRBV7-9 and TRBJ2-5; no clear D gene. V was shortened by 5 bases and J by 1 base, with 14 bases between the two germline ends. Germline CDR1 reads SEHNR; CDR2 reads FQNEAQ (reference sequence). The CDR3 length is 15 residues. The CDR3 sequence is CASSLRYGFQETQYF. CDR3 DNA: TGTGCCAGCAGCCTGAGGTACGGGTTCCAAGAGACCCAGTACTTC.

The rearrangement uses TRBV6-1 and TRBJ2-2; D perhaps matches TRBD2 (5 bases). The CDR3 length is 16 residues. Trimming took off 6 bases at V and 2 bases at J, with 16 bases between the two ends. The germline V gene has CDR1 MNHNS and CDR2 SASEGT. The CDR3 region has the DNA TGTGCCAGCAGGGCCGGGGTAGCCTTAAACACCGGGGAGCTGTTTTTT. This encodes CASRAGVALNTGELFF.

This clonotype was seen a handful of times. V and J are TRBV3-1 and TRBJ2-1; 9 bases map to TRBD2. The trim removed 0 bases at V and 8 bases at J, leaving 14 bases unmatched. This CDR3 comprises 18 residues. Per germline, CDR1 LGHDT and CDR2 YNNKEL (reference sequence). DNA of the CDR3: TGTGCCAGCAGCCAAGATTGGAGGGCTAGCGGGACGGGCTATGAGCAGTTCTTC. Protein: CASSQDWRASGTGYEQFF.

This clonotype was seen repeatedly, ten times or more. The chain links TRBV5-1 to TRBJ1-5; TRBD1 is a possible D gene (5 bases). The V gene's germline CDR1 is SGHRS and CDR2 YFSETQ. V lost 5 bases, J lost 1 base, and 16 bases lay in between. CDR3 length: 16 residues. The CDR3 nucleotides are TGCGCCAGCAGTTGTGCAGGGAACGTCAGCAATCAGCCCCAGCATTTT. Protein: CASSCAGNVSNQPQHF.

The genes are TRBV20-1 and TRBJ2-5, with D hard to call. Germline CDR1 reads DFQATT; CDR2 reads SNEGSKA (reference sequence). The CDR3 has 11 residues. The V gene lost 3 bases and the J gene lost 5 bases, with 7 bases spanning the gap. The CDR3, as DNA: TGCAGTGCTAGTATCGGTGAGACCCAGTACTTC. Residues: CSASIGETQYF.

This clonotype occurred a few times. V and J are TRBV14 and TRBJ2-7, with D perhaps assigned TRBD1 or TRBD2 (5 bases each). V shed 3 bases and J shed 2 bases, with 17 bases lying between them. Germline CDR1 is SGHDN and CDR2 is FVKESK. CDR3 length: 16 residues. The CDR3 DNA is TGTGCCAGCAGCCAGGATTTCGGGACCATACCCTACGAGCAGTACTTC. This gives the protein CASSQDFGTIPYEQYF.

This clonotype was picked up one time. This rearrangement joins TRBV19 to TRBJ2-1; 9 nucleotides line up with TRBD1. Unmatched junction bases numbered 18, after V lost 4 bases and J lost 2 bases. CDR3 length: 20 amino acids. Germline loops: CDR1 LNHDA, CDR2 SQIVND (reference sequence). The CDR3 here is CASSTTGTGTFEGAYNEQFF. The CDR3 coding sequence is TGTGCCAGTAGTACCACCGGGACAGGGACGTTCGAGGGCGCCTACAATGAGCAGTTCTTC.

This clonotype was seen repeatedly, ten times or more. V and J are TRBV12-3 or TRBV12-4 and TRBJ2-3, with D maybe TRBD1 (6 bases). The V end lost 9 bases, the J end lost 4 bases, and 17 bases lay between the germline ends. The CDR3 sequence is 14 residues long. Here the CDR3 reads CARRQEDSSDTQYF. The CDR3 DNA reads TGTGCCAGAAGACAGGAAGACTCATCAGATACGCAGTATTTT.

The table lists this clonotype with many counts. The chain joins TRBV30 to TRBJ1-1, with 9 bases aligning to TRBD1. The CDR3 is 16 residues long. CDR1 is GTSNPN, CDR2 SVGIG, per germline (reference sequence). V lost 6 bases and J lost 5; bases outside the gene matches: 16. CDR3 region: CACKQGAPVGGTEAFF. CDR3 nucleotide sequence: TGTGCCTGTAAACAGGGGGCGCCGGTGGGGGGGACTGAAGCTTTCTTT.

This clonotype was seen ten or more times. The chain uses TRBV20-1 and TRBJ1-1; 9 bases align to TRBD1. The CDR3 is 13 amino acids. J lost 5 bases, V lost 2 bases, and 3 bases had no gene match. Germline V CDR1 and CDR2: DFQATT, SNEGSKA (reference sequence). CDR3 loop: CSARPDRGTEAFF. The CDR3 bases are TGCAGTGCTAGACCGGACAGGGGTACTGAAGCTTTCTTT.

This clonotype came up many times. This chain uses TRBV27 with TRBJ2-1; D not certain. In germline, CDR1 is MNHEY, CDR2 SMNVEV (reference sequence). The CDR3 consists of 12 residues. V lost 3 bases, J lost 11 bases, and 11 bases lay in between. The CDR3 loop reads CASSLSGRQQFF. Here the CDR3 DNA reads TGTGCCAGCAGTTTGTCCGGGCGCCAGCAGTTCTTC.

Many counts were recorded for this clonotype. The chain has TRBV20-1 and TRBJ1-5; 10 nucleotides line up with TRBD1. V lost 1 base to trimming and J lost 5 bases; unmatched junction nucleotides: 2. The CDR3 length is 14 residues. Germline values: CDR1 DFQATT, CDR2 SNEGSKA (reference sequence). CDR3 amino acids: CSARVTGGHQPQHF. CDR3 sequence (DNA): TGCAGTGCTAGAGTGACAGGGGGCCATCAGCCCCAGCATTTT.

This clonotype has just a few counts. This chain joins TRBV6-1 and TRBJ1-2, with D possibly being TRBD1 (6 bases). V lost 6 bases to trimming and J lost 8 bases, with 13 bases between them. Germline V gene lookup returns CDR1 MNHNS and CDR2 SASEGT. The CDR3 runs to 12 residues. The CDR3 DNA sequence: TGTGCCAGCAGCCTAGGGGGGGAAGGCTACACCTTC. Protein sequence: CASSLGGEGYTF.

There are a few counts of this clonotype. The chain recombines TRBV6-1 with TRBJ1-2; 8 bases are a match to TRBD1. This CDR3 has 16 amino acids. CDR1 is MNHNS and CDR2 is SASEGT in the germline V gene. Losses at the gene ends were 1 base for V and 2 bases for J; bases not matched to a gene: 6. The CDR3 DNA follows: TGTGCCAGCAGTGAAGAAGAAGGACAGGGCAACTATGGCTACACCTTC. As protein: CASSEEEGQGNYGYTF.

This clonotype was observed at least ten times. The chain joins TRBV28 to TRBJ2-7; D may correspond to TRBD1 or TRBD2 (6 bases each). Germline V gene data show CDR1 as MDHEN and CDR2 as SYDVKM. CDR3 length: 15 residues. Trimming stripped 5 bases from V and 2 bases from J, with 16 bases between. CDR3 amino acids: CASSPQRGAPYEQYF. The CDR3 nucleotides are TGTGCCAGCAGTCCCCAAAGGGGGGCCCCCTACGAGCAGTACTTC.

This clonotype was detected ten times or more. V gene TRBV14 combines with J gene TRBJ1-2; the match to TRBD1 covers 11 bases. The CDR3 covers 16 residues. Germline-derived CDR1 and CDR2 are SGHDN and FVKESK. The J segment lost 5 bases and the V segment lost 4 bases, leaving 9 bases of the junction unmatched. CDR3 loop: CASSLRTGGVSYGYTF. CDR3 bases: TGTGCCAGCAGCCTCCGGACAGGGGGCGTATCTTATGGCTACACCTTC.

In this sample, this clonotype turned up many times. The V and J genes are TRBV28 and TRBJ1-2; D unresolved. This CDR3 spans 11 amino acids. Trimming took 5 bases from V and 2 from J, leaving 3 bases between them. In germline, CDR1 is MDHEN, CDR2 SYDVKM. The CDR3 spells CASSPNYGYTF. In DNA, the CDR3 is TGTGCCAGCAGTCCGAACTATGGCTACACCTTC.

This chain joins TRBV6-1 and TRBJ1-4; 9 bases line up with TRBD1. With 7 bases clipped from V and 4 bases from J, the junction kept 10 bases outside the gene matches. The length of the CDR3 is 16 residues. The germline V gene has CDR1 MNHNS and CDR2 SASEGT. The CDR3 bases are TGTGCCAGCATATTTTATGGGACAGGGAATAATGAAAAACTGTTTTTT. Residues: CASIFYGTGNNEKLFF.

In this sample, this clonotype turned up many times. The chain uses TRBV2 and TRBJ1-1; D is ambiguous. V was trimmed by 2 bases and J by 5 bases, leaving 12 bases between them. This CDR3 spans 14 amino acids. Per the germline V gene, CDR1 is SNHLY and CDR2 is FYNNEI. The CDR3 DNA reads as TGTGCCAGCAGTGAATGGGCGGGGAATACTGAAGCTTTCTTT. Amino acids: CASSEWAGNTEAFF.

This clonotype was detected a few times. The chain joins TRBV7-2 to TRBJ1-1; tentatively, D is TRBD1 (5 bases). The CDR3 runs 15 residues. Trimming cost V 9 bases and J 5 bases, with 22 bases left between them. The germline V gene encodes CDR1 SGHTA and CDR2 FQGNSA. CDR3 amino acids: CASKKDISRPTEAFF. CDR3 sequence (DNA): TGTGCCAGTAAAAAGGACATTTCCCGCCCAACTGAAGCTTTCTTT.

The rearrangement links TRBV5-6 to TRBJ2-5; D gene unclear. The CDR3 totals 14 residues. Germline V gene sequence: CDR1 SGHDT, CDR2 YYEEEE. Trimming took off 3 bases at V and 5 bases at J, with 14 bases between the two ends. CDR3 DNA: TGTGCCAGCAGCTCCCTGTTATCCAGGGAGACCCAGTACTTC. This sequence encodes CASSSLLSRETQYF.

This clonotype occurred a few times. The chain has TRBV5-1 and TRBJ1-2, with TRBD1 as a possible D gene (6 bases). Trimming cost V 0 bases and J 6 bases, with 24 bases left between them. CDR3 length: 18 amino acids. From germline, CDR1 is SGHRS and CDR2 YFSETQ. DNA for the CDR3: TGCGCCAGCAGCTTGGCGAATCTCCGCGGGGGGGGGCAGGATGGCTACACCTTC. Its protein product is CASSLANLRGGGQDGYTF.

The chain couples TRBV3-1 to TRBJ1-2, with a possible D match to TRBD1 (6 bases). In germline, CDR1 is LGHDT, CDR2 YNNKEL (reference sequence). V shed 6 bases and J shed 1 base, with 21 bases lying between them. CDR3 size: 17 residues. CDR3 protein: CASSPIFPQGYNYGYTF. CDR3 nucleotides: TGTGCCAGCAGTCCAATCTTCCCACAGGGATATAACTATGGCTACACCTTC.

This clonotype was seen more than once but under ten times. The chain uses TRBV25-1 and TRBJ2-2; D is perhaps TRBD1 (6 bases). V dropped 4 bases and J dropped 0 bases, with 12 bases sitting between them. The germline V gene encodes CDR1 MGHDK and CDR2 SYGVNS. This CDR3 contains 16 residues. This chain's CDR3 is CASSGNRDANTGELFF. CDR3 bases: TGTGCCAGCAGTGGAAACAGGGATGCGAACACCGGGGAGCTGTTTTTT.

This clonotype was detected a few times. The rearrangement links TRBV9 to TRBJ1-2; the D is unclear. The CDR3 totals 12 residues. V was pared by 0 bases and J by 8 bases, with 8 bases between. Germline V gene sequence: CDR1 SGDLS, CDR2 YYNGEE. CDR3 sequence: CASSVGDFGYTF. CDR3 sequence (DNA): TGTGCCAGCAGCGTAGGGGATTTCGGCTACACCTTC.

This clonotype was observed at least ten times. The chain uses TRBV30 and TRBJ1-1; TRBD1 might be the D (6 bases). V was clipped by 3 bases and J by 2 bases, with 13 bases between them. Germline V gene lookup returns CDR1 GTSNPN and CDR2 SVGIG (reference sequence). This CDR3 spans 14 amino acids. The DNA for the CDR3 is TGTGCCTGGAGCAAGCCGGGACAAAACACTGAAGCTTTCTTT. Translated: CAWSKPGQNTEAFF.